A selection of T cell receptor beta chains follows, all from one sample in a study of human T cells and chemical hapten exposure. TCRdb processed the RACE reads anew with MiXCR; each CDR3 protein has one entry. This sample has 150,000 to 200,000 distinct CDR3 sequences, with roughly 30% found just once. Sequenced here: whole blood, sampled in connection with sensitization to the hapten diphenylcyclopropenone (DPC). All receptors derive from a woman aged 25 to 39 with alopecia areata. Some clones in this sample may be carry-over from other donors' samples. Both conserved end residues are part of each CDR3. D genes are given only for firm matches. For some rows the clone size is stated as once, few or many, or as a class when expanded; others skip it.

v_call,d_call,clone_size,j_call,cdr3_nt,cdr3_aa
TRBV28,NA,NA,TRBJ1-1,TGTGCCAGCCACAGAGGAGGGGATAACACTGAAGCTTTCTTT,CASHRGGDNTEAFF
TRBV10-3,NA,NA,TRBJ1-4,TGTGCCATCAGTGAGTCGACCACTATCCCCAAACTGTTTTTT,CAISESTTIPKLFF
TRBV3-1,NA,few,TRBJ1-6,TGTGCCAGCAGCCCTCGGAAGGGCTCAAATTCACCCCTCCACTTT,CASSPRKGSNSPLHF
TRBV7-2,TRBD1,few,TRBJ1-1,TGTGCCAGCAGCTTAGCGGGGACAGCGAACACTGAAGCTTTCTTT,CASSLAGTANTEAFF
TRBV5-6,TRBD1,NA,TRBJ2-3,TGTGCCAGCAGCCGGACCCGGGACAGGGGGCGGACAGATACGCAGTATTTT,CASSRTRDRGRTDTQYF
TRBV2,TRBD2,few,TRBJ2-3,TGTGCCAGCAGTGAGGGAGCGGGGGGCACAGATACGCAGTATTTT,CASSEGAGGTDTQYF
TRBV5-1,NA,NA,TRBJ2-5,TGCGCCAGCAGCCGTAGCGGTTTTAAGGAGACCCAGTACTTC,CASSRSGFKETQYF
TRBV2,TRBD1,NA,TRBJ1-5,TGTGCCAGCAGGTCGACAGGGAATCAGCCCCAGCATTTT,CASRSTGNQPQHF
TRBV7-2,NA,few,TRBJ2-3,TGTGCCAGCGGCTTCGGGCTTAGCACAGATACGCAGTATTTT,CASGFGLSTDTQYF
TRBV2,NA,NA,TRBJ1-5,TGTGCCAGCAGTCCCGAAGGGGCCAGGCGCAATCAGCCCCAGCATTTT,CASSPEGARRNQPQHF
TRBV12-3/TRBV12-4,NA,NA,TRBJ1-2,TGTGCCAGCAGTTTAGTACCAGGGAACTATGGCTACACCTTC,CASSLVPGNYGYTF
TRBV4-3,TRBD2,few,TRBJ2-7,TGCGCCAGCAGCCTAACGCGGGAGCGGGACTCCTACGAGCAGTACTTC,CASSLTRERDSYEQYF
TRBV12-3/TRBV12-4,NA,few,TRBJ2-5,TGTGCCAGCAGTTTAGATCGGGGTAGGCACCTGTACTTC,CASSLDRGRHLYF
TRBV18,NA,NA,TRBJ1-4,TGTGCCAGCTCACCCGGGACGGAAAATGAAAAACTGTTTTTT,CASSPGTENEKLFF
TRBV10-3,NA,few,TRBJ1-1,TGTGCCATCAGTGAGTCGATGCGCGGGGGGCGCGGGGACCTTGAAGCTTTCTTT,CAISESMRGGRGDLEAFF
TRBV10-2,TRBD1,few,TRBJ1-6,TGCGCCAGCAGTGAAGGGGGCGCGCCCCTCCACTTT,CASSEGGAPLHF
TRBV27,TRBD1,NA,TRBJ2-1,TGTGCCAGCAGTTTATCCACAGGGGTCTCCTACAATGAGCAGTTCTTC,CASSLSTGVSYNEQFF
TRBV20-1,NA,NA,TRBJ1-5,TGCAGTGCGACAGCCGGGACAAGTACCAATCAGCCCCAGCATTTT,CSATAGTSTNQPQHF
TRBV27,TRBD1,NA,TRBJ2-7,TGTGCCAGCAGTCCCCGGGACAGGCTCGACTACGAGCAGTACTTC,CASSPRDRLDYEQYF
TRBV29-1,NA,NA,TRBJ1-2,TGCAGCACCGAACAACGGGATATGGGCTACACCTTC,CSTEQRDMGYTF